A selection of T cell receptor beta chains follows, all from one sample in a study of blood T cell repertoires in COVID-19. Assay: immunoSEQ multiplex PCR; the TCRdb copy retains only in-frame clones and omits some. The data contain 200,000 to 250,000 clones, 70% to 85% of them singletons. Sequencing used peripheral blood. These receptors all come from an elderly man with acute or convalescent COVID-19. The CDR3 runs from the conserved cysteine through the conserved F or W. The order of the fields is CDR3 DNA, CDR3 protein, D gene, J gene, clone size, V gene. The D gene is left open where the match is weak. Only part of the rows carry a size: once, few, many, or a class if the clone is expanded.

TGTGCCAGCAGTCTCGCAGGGGACAGGGCCAAAAACATTCAGTACTTC	CASSLAGDRAKNIQYF	TRBD1	TRBJ2-4	few	TRBV7-9
TGCGCCAGCAGCTTGGCCTCGGACCTGGGAGGCGCCCTCCACTTT	CASSLASDLGGALHF	.	TRBJ1-6	.	TRBV5-1
TGTGCCATCGCGAGACAGGGGGCAAATGAAGCTTTCTTT	CAIARQGANEAFF	TRBD1	TRBJ1-1	.	TRBV10-3
TGCGCCAGCAGCTTCGACAGGGGACTCACCACCTACGAGCAGTACTTC	CASSFDRGLTTYEQYF	TRBD1	TRBJ2-7	.	TRBV5-1
TGCGCCAGCAGACTCGGACTAGCGGGAGGACACAATGAGCAGTTCTTC	CASRLGLAGGHNEQFF	TRBD2	TRBJ2-1	.	TRBV10-2
TGCGCCAGCAATGACAGGGGCCCTTCCTACGAGCAGTACTTC	CASNDRGPSYEQYF	TRBD1	TRBJ2-7	.	TRBV5-1
TGCGCCAGCAGCCAGGAGGGACTAGCGGGAGGTCTCTACAATGAGCAGTTCTTC	CASSQEGLAGGLYNEQFF	TRBD2	TRBJ2-1	once	TRBV4-1
TGCAGCGTTTCACAGGGGGGAGGCAATCAGCCCCAGCATTTT	CSVSQGGGNQPQHF	TRBD1	TRBJ1-5	.	TRBV29-1
TGTGCCAGCAGCGGGACTGGACAGGGAAGCTCCTACGAGCAGTACTTC	CASSGTGQGSSYEQYF	TRBD1	TRBJ2-7	.	TRBV7-9
TGTGCCAGCAGCCAAGAATCCGCCCGCCGAAGGGGAGGAACTGAAGCTTTCTTT	CASSQESARRRGGTEAFF	.	TRBJ1-1	.	TRBV3-1/TRBV3-2
TGTGCCTGGACCGTCGCGTGGTCTGGAAACACCATATATTTT	CAWTVAWSGNTIYF	.	TRBJ1-3	.	TRBV30
TGCGCCAGCAGTCGATTTCTAGATTGCAGGGGGCAATACACCATATATTTT	CASSRFLDCRGQYTIYF	TRBD1	TRBJ1-3	.	TRBV23-1
TGCGCCAGCAGCCAATTCGGACAGGGGGGAACTGAAGCTTTCTTT	CASSQFGQGGTEAFF	TRBD1	TRBJ1-1	.	TRBV5-1
TGTGCCAGCAGTTTAGGACGGCGGTCTCGAGGGTACGAGCAGTACTTC	CASSLGRRSRGYEQYF	.	TRBJ2-7	.	TRBV7-2
TGTGCCAGCAAGCTACAGGGGGGACGAAACTATGGCTACACCTTC	CASKLQGGRNYGYTF	TRBD1	TRBJ1-2	.	TRBV2
TGTGCCAGCAGCTTACTAGCGGGGGGGCCGGGAAATGAGCAGTTCTTC	CASSLLAGGPGNEQFF	TRBD2	TRBJ2-1	.	TRBV7-7
TGTGCCAGTAGTACCCATTCCCGACAGGGTGAAGCTTTCTTT	CASSTHSRQGEAFF	TRBD1	TRBJ1-1	.	TRBV19
TGTGCCAGTAGTACTAGTTCCTCTGGAAACACCATATATTTT	CASSTSSSGNTIYF	.	TRBJ1-3	once	TRBV19
TGTGCCAGCAGTTGGGGACTCGCTACTGAGCAGTTCTTC	CASSWGLATEQFF	.	TRBJ2-1	.	TRBV12-3/TRBV12-4
TGTGCCCGTTCGGGACAGGGAAGCACAGATACGCAGTATTTT	CARSGQGSTDTQYF	TRBD1	TRBJ2-3	.	TRBV30
TGTGCCAGCATCCCCCGGGCGGGAGAAGGTTACGAGCAGTACTTC	CASIPRAGEGYEQYF	TRBD2	TRBJ2-7	.	TRBV11-1
TGTGCCAGCAGTGGTAGACTAGCGGGGCCAAACATTCAGTACTTC	CASSGRLAGPNIQYF	TRBD2	TRBJ2-4	.	TRBV2
TGTGCCAGTAGGTGGACTAGCGGGAAGGGGAGAAACATTCAGTACTTC	CASRWTSGKGRNIQYF	TRBD2	TRBJ2-4	.	TRBV19
TGTGCCAGCAGGCTCGGGTCTGGCTACACCTTC	CASRLGSGYTF	.	TRBJ1-2	.	TRBV5-8
TGCGCCAGCAGTGAGAGGCAGGGAGGGAACACTGAAGCTTTCTTT	CASSERQGGNTEAFF	.	TRBJ1-1	.	TRBV10-1
TGTGCCTGGAGTAAGGGGGCACGAGAGACCCAGTACTTC	CAWSKGARETQYF	TRBD1	TRBJ2-5	.	TRBV30
TGTGCCAGCTCACCACGGGAGGCGAACACCGGGGAGCTGTTTTTT	CASSPREANTGELFF	.	TRBJ2-2	.	TRBV18
TGTGCCTGTGGTAGAACGTTTGGAAACACCATATATTTT	CACGRTFGNTIYF	.	TRBJ1-3	.	TRBV30
TGTGCCAGCAGCGTAGGCGGCGCCAACTATGGCTACACCTTC	CASSVGGANYGYTF	.	TRBJ1-2	.	TRBV9
TGTGCCAGCAGCCTTTGGGGCATTATCTATGGCTACACCTTC	CASSLWGIIYGYTF	.	TRBJ1-2	.	TRBV5-4
TGTGCCAGCCAAATTCGACTAGCGGGGGAGGTCGAGCAGTTCTTC	CASQIRLAGEVEQFF	TRBD2	TRBJ2-1	.	TRBV28
TGTGCCAGCAGCTTGGAAGGGACTCTAGAAGCTTTCTTT	CASSLEGTLEAFF	.	TRBJ1-1	.	TRBV5-5
TGTGCCAGCAGCTTAAGAGGGACAGAGTTTCAGCCCCAGCATTTT	CASSLRGTEFQPQHF	TRBD1	TRBJ1-5	once	TRBV13
TGTGCCAGCAGTGACTCCCGAGGGCACATAAATGAGCAGTTCTTC	CASSDSRGHINEQFF	.	TRBJ2-1	many	TRBV6-4
TGTGCCAGCAGCTTGGAAGGCGGGGGGTCCCCCCACGAGCAGTACTTC	CASSLEGGGSPHEQYF	TRBD2	TRBJ2-7	.	TRBV11-1
TGCGCCAGCAGCTTGAACAGCGGACGTGATGGCTACACCTTC	CASSLNSGRDGYTF	.	TRBJ1-2	.	TRBV5-1
TGTGCCAGCAGTACCTCCGGGACAGGGGGCAATGAGCAGTACTTC	CASSTSGTGGNEQYF	TRBD1	TRBJ2-7	.	TRBV6-5
TGTGCCAGCAGCCCCAGCGGGAGGGCTGACGACGAGCAGTACTTC	CASSPSGRADDEQYF	TRBD2	TRBJ2-7	.	TRBV5-4
TGCAGTGCCCCTTTGAACTATGGCTACACCTTC	CSAPLNYGYTF	.	TRBJ1-2	.	TRBV20-1
TGTGCCAGCAGCTTATCCCGGGACAGGGTACGGAAAGAGCAGTACTTC	CASSLSRDRVRKEQYF	TRBD1	TRBJ2-7	.	TRBV7-9
TGTGCCAGCAGTTTCCGCAACACCCGGGTACTGTTTTTT	CASSFRNTRVLFF	.	TRBJ1-4	.	TRBV27
TGTGCCAGCAGCTTAGTGGGGACAGGCCGCAATCAGCCCCAGCATTTT	CASSLVGTGRNQPQHF	TRBD1	TRBJ1-5	.	TRBV7-4
TGTGCCAGTAGTATAAGGGGGGGCCGCCGGATGGGCTACACCTTC	CASSIRGGRRMGYTF	.	TRBJ1-2	.	TRBV19
TGTGCCAGTACCATTTCAGGACAGATTAACACTGAAGCTTTCTTT	CASTISGQINTEAFF	.	TRBJ1-1	few	TRBV19
TGCGCCAGCAGCTTGGGCCCTACAGGTATAGAGACCCAGTACTTC	CASSLGPTGIETQYF	.	TRBJ2-5	.	TRBV5-1
TGTGCCACCAGTGAGGGCGGGAGGGCCTACGAGCAGTACTTC	CATSEGGRAYEQYF	TRBD2	TRBJ2-7	.	TRBV24-1
TGCGCCAGCAGCTTGGGTCCCAGCCAAGAGACCCAGTACTTC	CASSLGPSQETQYF	.	TRBJ2-5	.	TRBV5-1
TGTGCCGGCAGTCCATGGGACAGACCCTACGAGCAGTACTTC	CAGSPWDRPYEQYF	TRBD1	TRBJ2-7	.	TRBV27
TGTGCCAGCACCACGACAGGGAGTGGAAATGAAAAACTGTTTTTT	CASTTTGSGNEKLFF	TRBD1	TRBJ1-4	.	TRBV13
TGTGCCAGCAGTAAACAGGGGGCCGGGCGCACAGATACGCAGTATTTT	CASSKQGAGRTDTQYF	TRBD1	TRBJ2-3	.	TRBV6-4
TGTGCCACCCGGAGCCTTCTAGCGGGGAATGAGCAGTTCTTC	CATRSLLAGNEQFF	TRBD2	TRBJ2-1	.	TRBV11-2
TGTGCCAGCAGTTTAGGACAGGAGAACACTGAAGCTTTCTTT	CASSLGQENTEAFF	TRBD1	TRBJ1-1	.	TRBV27
TGTGCCACCAGTACCCCAGAGGTTTCCCTCAATGAGCAGTTCTTC	CATSTPEVSLNEQFF	.	TRBJ2-1	.	TRBV24-1